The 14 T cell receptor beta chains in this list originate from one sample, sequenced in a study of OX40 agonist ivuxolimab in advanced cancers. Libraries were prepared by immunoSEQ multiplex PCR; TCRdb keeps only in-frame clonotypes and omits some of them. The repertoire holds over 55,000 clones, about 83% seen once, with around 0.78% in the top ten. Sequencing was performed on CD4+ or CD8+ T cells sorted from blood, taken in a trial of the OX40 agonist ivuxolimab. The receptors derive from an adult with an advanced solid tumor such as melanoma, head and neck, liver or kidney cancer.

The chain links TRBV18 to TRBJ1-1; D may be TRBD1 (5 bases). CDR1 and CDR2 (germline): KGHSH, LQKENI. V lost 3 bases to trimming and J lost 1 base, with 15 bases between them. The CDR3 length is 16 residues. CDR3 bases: TGTGCCAGCTCACCCAGGACGATTCAGGGGAACACTGAAGCTTTCTTT. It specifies CASSPRTIQGNTEAFF.

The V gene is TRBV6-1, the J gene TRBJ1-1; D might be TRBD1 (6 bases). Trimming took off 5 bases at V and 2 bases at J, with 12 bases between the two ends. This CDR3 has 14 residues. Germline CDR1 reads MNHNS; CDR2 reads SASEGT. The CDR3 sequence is CASSFSGVNTEAFF. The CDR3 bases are TGTGCCAGCAGTTTTTCAGGGGTTAACACTGAAGCTTTCTTT.

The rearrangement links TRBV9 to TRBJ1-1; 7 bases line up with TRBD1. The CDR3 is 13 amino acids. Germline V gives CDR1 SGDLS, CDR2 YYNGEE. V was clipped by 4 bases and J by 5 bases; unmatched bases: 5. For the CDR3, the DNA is TGTGCCAGCAGCCTAACACAGGGGACTGAAGCTTTCTTT. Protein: CASSLTQGTEAFF. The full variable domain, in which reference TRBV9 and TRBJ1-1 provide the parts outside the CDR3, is DSGVTQTPKHLITATGQRVTLRCSPRSGDLSVYWYQQSLDQGLQFLIQYYNGEERAKGNILERFSAQQFPDLHSELNLSSLELGDSALYFCASSLTQGTEAFFGQGTRLTVV.

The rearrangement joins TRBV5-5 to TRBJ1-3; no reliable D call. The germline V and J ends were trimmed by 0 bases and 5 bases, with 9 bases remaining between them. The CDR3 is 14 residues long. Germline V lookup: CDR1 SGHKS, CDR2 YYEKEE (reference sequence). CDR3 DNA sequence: TGTGCCAGCAGCTTGGAGGACCTTCGAAACACCATATATTTT. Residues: CASSLEDLRNTIYF.

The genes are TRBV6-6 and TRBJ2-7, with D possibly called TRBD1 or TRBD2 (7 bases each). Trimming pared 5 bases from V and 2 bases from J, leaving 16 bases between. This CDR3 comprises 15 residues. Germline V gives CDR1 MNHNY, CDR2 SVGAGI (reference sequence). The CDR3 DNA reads TGTGCCAGCAGTCCCCCGACAGGGACTACCTACGAGCAGTACTTC. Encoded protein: CASSPPTGTTYEQYF.

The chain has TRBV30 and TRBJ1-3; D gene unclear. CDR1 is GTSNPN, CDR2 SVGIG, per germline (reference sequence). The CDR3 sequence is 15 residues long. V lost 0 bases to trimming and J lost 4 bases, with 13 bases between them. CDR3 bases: TGTGCCTGGAGTGTGGGCAGCTGGGCGGGAAACACCATATATTTT. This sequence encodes CAWSVGSWAGNTIYF.

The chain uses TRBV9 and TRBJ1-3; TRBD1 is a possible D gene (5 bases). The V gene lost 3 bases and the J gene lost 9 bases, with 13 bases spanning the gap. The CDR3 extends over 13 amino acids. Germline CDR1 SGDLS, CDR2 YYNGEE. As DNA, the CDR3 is TGTGCCAGCAGCGAGGGGTCTCCCAGCACCATATATTTT. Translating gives CASSEGSPSTIYF.

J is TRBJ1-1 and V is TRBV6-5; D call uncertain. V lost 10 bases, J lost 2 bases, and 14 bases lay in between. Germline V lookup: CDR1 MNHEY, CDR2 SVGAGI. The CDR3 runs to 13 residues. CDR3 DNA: TGTGCCACCCAGAGGTCGCTTAACACTGAAGCTTTCTTT. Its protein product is CATQRSLNTEAFF.

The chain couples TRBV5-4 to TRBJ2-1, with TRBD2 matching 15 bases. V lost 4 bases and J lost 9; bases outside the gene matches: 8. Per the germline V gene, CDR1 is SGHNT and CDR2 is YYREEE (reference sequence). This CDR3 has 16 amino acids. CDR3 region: CASSKGTSGRQGEQFF. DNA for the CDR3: TGTGCCAGCAGCAAAGGGACTAGCGGGAGGCAGGGTGAGCAGTTCTTC. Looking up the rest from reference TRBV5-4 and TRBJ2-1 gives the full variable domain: ETGVTQSPTHLIKTRGQQVTLRCSSQSGHNTVSWYQQALGQGPQFIFQYYREEENGRGNFPPRFSGLQFPNYSSELNVNALELDDSALYLCASSKGTSGRQGEQFFGPGTRLTVL.

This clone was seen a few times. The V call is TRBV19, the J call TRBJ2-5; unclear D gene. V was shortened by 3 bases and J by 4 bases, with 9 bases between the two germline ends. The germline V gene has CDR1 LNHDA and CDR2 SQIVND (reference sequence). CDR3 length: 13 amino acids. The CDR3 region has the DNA TGTGCCAGTAGTATCACCTCCCGAGAGACCCAGTACTTC. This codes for CASSITSRETQYF.

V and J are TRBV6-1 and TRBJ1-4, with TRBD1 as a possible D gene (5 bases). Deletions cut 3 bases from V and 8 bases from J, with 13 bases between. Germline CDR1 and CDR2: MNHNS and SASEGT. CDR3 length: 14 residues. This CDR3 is CASSEQGQWEKLFF. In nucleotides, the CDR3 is TGTGCCAGCAGTGAGCAGGGCCAATGGGAAAAACTGTTTTTT.

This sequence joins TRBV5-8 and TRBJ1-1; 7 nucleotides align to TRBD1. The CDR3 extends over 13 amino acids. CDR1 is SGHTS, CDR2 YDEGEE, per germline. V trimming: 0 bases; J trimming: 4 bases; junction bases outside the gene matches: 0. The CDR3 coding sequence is TGTGCCAGCAGCTTGGACAGGGGCACTGAAGCTTTCTTT. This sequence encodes CASSLDRGTEAFF.

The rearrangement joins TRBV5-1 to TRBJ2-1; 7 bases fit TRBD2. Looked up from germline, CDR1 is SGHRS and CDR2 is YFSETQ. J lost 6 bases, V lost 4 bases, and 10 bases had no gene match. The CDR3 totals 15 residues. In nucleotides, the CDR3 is TGCGCCAGCAGCCCGGAGGGAGCGGGGCTCAATGAGCAGTTCTTC. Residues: CASSPEGAGLNEQFF.

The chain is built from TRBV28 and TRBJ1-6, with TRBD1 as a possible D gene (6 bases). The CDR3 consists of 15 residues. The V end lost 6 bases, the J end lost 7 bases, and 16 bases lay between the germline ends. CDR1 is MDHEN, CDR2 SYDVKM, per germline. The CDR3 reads CASRGRRQGNSPLHF. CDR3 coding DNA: TGTGCCAGCAGGGGAAGACGGCAGGGGAATTCACCCCTCCACTTT.